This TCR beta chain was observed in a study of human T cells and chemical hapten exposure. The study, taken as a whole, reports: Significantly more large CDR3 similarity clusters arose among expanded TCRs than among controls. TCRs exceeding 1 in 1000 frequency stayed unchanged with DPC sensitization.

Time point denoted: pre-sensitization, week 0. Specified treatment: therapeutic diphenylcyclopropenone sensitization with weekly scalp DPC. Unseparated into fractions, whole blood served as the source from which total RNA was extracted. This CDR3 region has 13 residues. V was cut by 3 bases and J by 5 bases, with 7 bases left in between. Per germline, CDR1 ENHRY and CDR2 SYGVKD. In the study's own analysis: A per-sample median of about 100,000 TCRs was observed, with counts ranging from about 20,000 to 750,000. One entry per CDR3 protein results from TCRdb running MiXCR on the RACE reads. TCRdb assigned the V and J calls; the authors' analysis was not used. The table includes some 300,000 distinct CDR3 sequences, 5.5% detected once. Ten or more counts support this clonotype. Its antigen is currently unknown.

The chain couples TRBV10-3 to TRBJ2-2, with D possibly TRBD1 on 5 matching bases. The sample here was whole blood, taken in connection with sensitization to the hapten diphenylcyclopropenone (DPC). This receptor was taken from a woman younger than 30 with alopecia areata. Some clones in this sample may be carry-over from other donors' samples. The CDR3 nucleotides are TGTGCCATCAGTGAAGCAGGGACCGGGGAGCTGTTTTTT. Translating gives CAISEAGTGELFF.